The source of this T cell receptor (beta chain) is a study of T cell repertoires in cytomegalovirus infection. Study-wide background: Used in the study were CMV epitopes, some recently identified and HLA-C-restricted, others well-studied and HLA-B-restricted. Public TCR beta signature analysis indicated the presence of both CMV infection and matching HLA type.

In regard to this clonotype: Its antigen is undetermined.

Germline V gives CDR1 MNHEY, CDR2 SMNVEV (reference sequence). The CDR3 has 15 residues. V was clipped by 6 bases and J by 5 bases, with 18 bases between them. TCRdb redid the calling of the reads with MiXCR, one entry per CDR3 protein. The sample shows approximately 910,000 distinct CDR3 sequences, roughly 30% of them seen only once. This chain uses TRBV27 with TRBJ2-3; no reliable D call. The source material was cultured CD8+ T cells from PBMCs, sampled from culture after CMV antigen stimulation. The sequence derives from a human donor in good health (CMV status not recorded). Some clones in this sample may be carry-over from other donors' samples. CDR3 nucleotides: TGTGCCAGCAGCCCTAGGATAGTAGGTGGAGATACGCAGTATTTT. As protein: CASSPRIVGGDTQYF.